This TCR beta chain was sequenced in a study of blood T cells in healthy people across ages. A J-beta primer mix and a sample-barcoded 5' primer were used in a second PCR of about 7 to 12 cycles. TCRdb redid the calling of the 5' RACE reads with MiXCR, one entry per CDR3 protein. The sample lists hundreds of thousands of distinct CDR3 sequences, roughly 58% seen once, with 30% to 40% in the top ten. CDR1 is DFQATT and CDR2 is SNEGSKA in the germline V gene (reference sequence). Trimming cost V 3 bases and J 2 bases; bases outside gene matches: 11. This CDR3 spans 16 amino acids. Overall study results and limits: Underestimates were what the diversity estimates from one million T cells were considered to be.

This clonotype appeared a single time. Its antigen is still unknown. Sequenced: blood. This receptor was identified in a man in his 60s in good health. The genes are TRBV20-1 and TRBJ2-5; 8 bases align to TRBD2. Here the CDR3 DNA reads TGCAGTGCTAGGGGTTCGGCGGGGGGATTACAAGAGACCCAGTACTTC. It yields the protein CSARGSAGGLQETQYF.